This record concerns one T cell receptor (beta chain) sequence. Its antigen is unidentified. The treatment was: some 19 received Ad26.COV2.S at low or high dose, single or two shots; several received placebo; per-sample allocation not given. Day 63 after the first injection of vaccine or placebo was the sampling time. The donor was a Boston adult aged 18-55 years. Wuhan-strain spike was delivered by a replication-incompetent Ad26 vector. This entry belongs to a study of Ad26.COV2.S vaccination and SARS-CoV-2 variants. Study outcomes and limitations: People given the vaccine had a wider spike-specific TCR breadth than placebo recipients did.

The table came from immunoSEQ multiplex PCR; TCRdb's copy has only in-frame clones and leaves some out. Of some 420,000 clones listed, 88% are singletons. V was clipped by 2 bases and J by 3 bases, with 14 bases between them. Germline-derived CDR1 and CDR2 are GTSNPN and SVGIG (reference sequence). This CDR3 comprises 14 residues. The receptor was isolated from a person aged 18 to 65 who received the Ad26.COV2.S COVID-19 vaccine or a placebo. The input for sequencing was peripheral blood, taken in a trial of Ad26.COV2.S vaccine versus placebo. J is TRBJ2-7 and V is TRBV30; D is uncertain. CDR3 in amino acids: CAWSPQAVVYEQYF. The CDR3 DNA follows: TGTGCCTGGAGTCCCCAGGCGGTAGTCTACGAGCAGTACTTC.